This T cell receptor beta chain was retrieved from a study of OX40 agonist ivuxolimab in advanced cancers. About the study: Melanoma, hepatocellular carcinoma, head and neck or renal cell cancer occurred in dose-escalation patients.

Germline values: CDR1 SGDLS, CDR2 YYNGEE. The germline V and J ends were trimmed by 2 bases and 0 bases, with 9 bases remaining between them. The CDR3 is 14 amino acids. The sample holds one count of this clone. TCRdb's copy holds only in-frame clones and misses some; the assay was immunoSEQ multiplex PCR. The sample shows some 85,000 clones, 75% to 95% of them seen only once. The sequence derives from an adult with an advanced solid tumor such as melanoma, head and neck, liver or kidney cancer. The chain has TRBV9 and TRBJ2-7; D perhaps matches TRBD2 (6 bases). The sequenced sample was CD4+ or CD8+ T cells sorted from blood, obtained in a trial of the OX40 agonist ivuxolimab. The CDR3 loop is CASSVLGSSYEQYF. CDR3 nucleotides: TGTGCCAGCAGCGTTCTCGGGAGCTCCTACGAGCAGTACTTC.